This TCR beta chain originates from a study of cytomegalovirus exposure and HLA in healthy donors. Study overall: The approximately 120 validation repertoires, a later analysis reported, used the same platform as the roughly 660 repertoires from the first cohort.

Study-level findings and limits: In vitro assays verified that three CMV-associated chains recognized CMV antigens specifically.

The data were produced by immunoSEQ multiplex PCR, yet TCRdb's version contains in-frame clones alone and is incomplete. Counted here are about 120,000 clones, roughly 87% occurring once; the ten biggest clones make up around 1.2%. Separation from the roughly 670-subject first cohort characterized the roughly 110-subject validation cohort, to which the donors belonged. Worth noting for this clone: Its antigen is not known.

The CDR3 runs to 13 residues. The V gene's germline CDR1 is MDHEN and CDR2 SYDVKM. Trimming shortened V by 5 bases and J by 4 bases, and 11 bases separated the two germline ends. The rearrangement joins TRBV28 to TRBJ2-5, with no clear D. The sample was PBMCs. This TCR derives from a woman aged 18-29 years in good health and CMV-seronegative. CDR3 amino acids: CASSQLFGETQYF. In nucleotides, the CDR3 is TGTGCCAGCAGTCAACTGTTTGGAGAGACCCAGTACTTC. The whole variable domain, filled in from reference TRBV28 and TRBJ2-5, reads DVKVTQSSRYLVKRTGEKVFLECVQDMDHENMFWYRQDPGLGLRLIYFSYDVKMKEKGDIPEGYSVSREKKERFSLILESASTNQTSMYLCASSQLFGETQYFGPGTRLLVL.